Only one count was recorded for the clone carrying this TCR beta chain. Profiling relied on immunoSEQ multiplex PCR, and the TCRdb table lists in-frame clones only, not all of them. This table holds 150,000 to 200,000 clones, 90% to 95% found once. This record comes from a study of control samples from healthy donors and cancer patients. V lost 0 bases, J lost 2 bases, and 9 bases lay in between. Germline V gene lookup returns CDR1 LGHNA and CDR2 YNFKEQ. There are 15 residues in the CDR3. V and J are TRBV4-2 and TRBJ2-3; no reliable D call. The sequencing input was blood. The TCR originated in a young woman in good health. This CDR3 reads CASSQDGGPTDTQYF. CDR3 bases: TGTGCCAGCAGCCAAGACGGCGGTCCCACAGATACGCAGTATTTT.